Below, one TCR beta chain is given with its context. The sample comes from a study of blood T cell repertoires in COVID-19. Study information: Some COVID-19 samples were acute and others convalescent; all came from the United States, Italy and Spain. From T cells, B-cell-depleted T cells, or PBMCs came the material, which was cDNA or gDNA.

Measured with immunoSEQ multiplex PCR; TCRdb has only the in-frame clones, and not every one. The repertoire holds 100,000 to 150,000 clones, with about four fifths as singletons. The CDR3 covers 17 residues. V shed 3 bases and J 1 base; nucleotides not matched to a gene: 9. Germline V gene sequence: CDR1 LGHNA, CDR2 YNFKEQ. The chain has TRBV4-2 and TRBJ2-3; 8 bases map to TRBD2. Sequenced input: peripheral blood. This TCR was sampled from a woman in her forties or fifties with acute or convalescent COVID-19. CDR3: CASSQFIAGTGTDTQYF. Here the CDR3 DNA reads TGTGCCAGCAGCCAGTTTATAGCGGGGACGGGCACAGATACGCAGTATTTT.